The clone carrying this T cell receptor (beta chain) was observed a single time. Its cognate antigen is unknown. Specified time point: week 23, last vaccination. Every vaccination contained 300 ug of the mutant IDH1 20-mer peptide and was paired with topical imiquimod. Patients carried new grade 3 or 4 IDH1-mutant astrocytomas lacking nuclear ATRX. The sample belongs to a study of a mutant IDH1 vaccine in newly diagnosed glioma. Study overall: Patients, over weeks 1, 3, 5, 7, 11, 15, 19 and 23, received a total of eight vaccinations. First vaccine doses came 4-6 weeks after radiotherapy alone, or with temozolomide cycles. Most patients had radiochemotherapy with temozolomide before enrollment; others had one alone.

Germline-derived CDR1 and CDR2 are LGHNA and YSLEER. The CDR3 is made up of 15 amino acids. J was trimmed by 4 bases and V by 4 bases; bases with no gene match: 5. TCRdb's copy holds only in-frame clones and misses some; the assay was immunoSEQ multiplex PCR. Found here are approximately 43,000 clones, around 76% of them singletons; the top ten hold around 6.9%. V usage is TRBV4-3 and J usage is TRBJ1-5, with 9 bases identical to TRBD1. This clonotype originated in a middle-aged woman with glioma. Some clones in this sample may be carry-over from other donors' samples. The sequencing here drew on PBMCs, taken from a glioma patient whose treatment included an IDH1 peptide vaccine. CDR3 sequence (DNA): TGCGCCAGCAGCCTTACCGGGACAGGGAATCAGCCCCAGCATTTT. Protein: CASSLTGTGNQPQHF.